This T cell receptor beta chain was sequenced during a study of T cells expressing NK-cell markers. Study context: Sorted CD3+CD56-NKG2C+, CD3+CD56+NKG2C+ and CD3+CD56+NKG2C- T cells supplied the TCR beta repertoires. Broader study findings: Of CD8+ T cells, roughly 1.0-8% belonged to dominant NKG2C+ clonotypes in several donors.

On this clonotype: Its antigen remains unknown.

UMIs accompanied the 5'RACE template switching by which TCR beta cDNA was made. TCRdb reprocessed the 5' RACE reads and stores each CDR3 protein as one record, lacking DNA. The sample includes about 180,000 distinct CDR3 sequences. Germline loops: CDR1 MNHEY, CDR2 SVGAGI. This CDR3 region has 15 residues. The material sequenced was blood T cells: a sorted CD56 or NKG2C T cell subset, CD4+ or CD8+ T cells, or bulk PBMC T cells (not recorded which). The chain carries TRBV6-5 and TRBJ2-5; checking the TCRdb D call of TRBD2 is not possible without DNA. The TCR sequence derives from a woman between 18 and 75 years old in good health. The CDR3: CASSLLAGVGETQYF.